This paragraph covers one T cell receptor (beta chain) sequence. The CDR3 length is 13 residues. The V end lost 6 bases, the J end lost 3 bases, and 15 bases lay between the germline ends. Germline V gives CDR1 SQVTM, CDR2 ANQGSEA. Authors' methods: How many nucleated cells were present was estimated from reference gene primer amplification. Profiling relied on immunoSEQ multiplex PCR, and the TCRdb table lists in-frame clones only, not all of them. The V and J calls and clone size come from that table; D and trimming were worked out from the DNA. The sample carries approximately 200,000 clones, 80% to 85% recorded once. The data were obtained in a study of blood T cell repertoires in COVID-19. About the research overall: Nucleic acid was either cDNA or gDNA, and it came from T cells, B-cell-depleted T cells, or PBMCs.

This rearrangement joins TRBV29-1 to TRBJ2-7, with D perhaps matching TRBD1 (5 bases). The clonotype comes from a human donor in a cohort sampled during active COVID-19. Sequencing was carried out using peripheral blood. DNA of the CDR3: TGCAGCGTAACCAGACAGATTGACTACGAGCAGTACTTC. Protein sequence: CSVTRQIDYEQYF.